The sequence of this TCR beta chain was determined in a study of CD4 T cells in relation to SARS-CoV-2 and coronaviruses. Whole-study findings and limits: Monoreactive clones expanded significantly more to SARS-CoV-2 than crossreactive clones did.

Between the trimmed V and J ends, which lost 0 bases and 3 bases, there was a span of 10 bases. The CDR3 loop spans 15 amino acids. Germline-derived CDR1 and CDR2 are SGHNT and YYREEE (reference sequence). This clone was counted only a few times. Its antigen is still unknown. Assay used: immunoSEQ multiplex PCR; TCRdb lists only in-frame clones, some missing. The sample records some 60,000 clones, around 92% being singletons. Sequencing input: naive CD4+ T cells from PBMCs. Regarding subset: naive CD4+ T cells isolated by negative enrichment. The chain combines TRBV5-4 with TRBJ1-3; D gene ambiguous. This receptor was obtained from an adult with COVID-19. CDR3 coding DNA: TGTGCCAGCAGCTTGGGTCCGGCATATGGAAACACCATATATTTT. Protein: CASSLGPAYGNTIYF.